Listed below are T cell receptor beta chains from one sample, sequenced in a study of T-cell reconstitution after alpha-beta-depleted transplantation in children. Each CDR3 protein gets one entry after TCRdb re-called the PCR reads with MiXCR. The table has around 600,000 distinct CDR3 sequences, roughly a tenth seen once. The material sequenced was PBMCs from the stem cell graft donor, taken from the stem cell graft. The origin of the receptors is a human donor who donated a stem cell graft to a child with acute myeloid leukemia. Each CDR3 is given with its conserved first and last residue. A D gene is named only where the DNA matches it firmly. Only some rows state a clone size, as once, few, many or a class for expanded clones.

V: TRBV6-2/TRBV6-3
size: few
length: 13
J: TRBJ1-2
D: .
DNA: TGTGCCAGCCATTTCAACGGAAACTATGGCTACACCTTC
CDR3: CASHFNGNYGYTF

V: TRBV25-1
size: many
length: 16
J: TRBJ2-1
D: TRBD2
DNA: TGTGCCAGCAGTGAACCCGAGACTAGCGGGAGCGATGAGCAGTTCTTC
CDR3: CASSEPETSGSDEQFF

V: TRBV3-1
size: .
length: 13
J: TRBJ2-5
D: .
DNA: TGTGCCAGCAGCCAAGGGGCGGAAGAGACCCAGTACTTC
CDR3: CASSQGAEETQYF

V: TRBV7-2
size: many
length: 17
J: TRBJ1-2
D: TRBD1
DNA: TGTGCCAGCAGCTTAGGCACACAGGGGGCCGCGAACTATGGCTACACCTTC
CDR3: CASSLGTQGAANYGYTF

V: TRBV29-1
size: .
length: 13
J: TRBJ2-1
D: .
DNA: TGCAGCGTTGAAAGGGGGGTGGATGATGAGCAGTTCTTC
CDR3: CSVERGVDDEQFF

V: TRBV20-1
size: few
length: 14
J: TRBJ2-3
D: .
DNA: TGCAGTGCTAGACTCTGGACGGGACCAGATACGCAGTATTTT
CDR3: CSARLWTGPDTQYF

V: TRBV18
size: .
length: 13
J: TRBJ2-1
D: .
DNA: TGTGCCAGCTCTGGCGGCAGTAACAATGAGCAGTTCTTC
CDR3: CASSGGSNNEQFF

V: TRBV11-1
size: .
length: 14
J: TRBJ2-1
D: .
DNA: TGTGCCAGCAGCTTAGGGGCACAGGGCAATGAGCAGTTCTTC
CDR3: CASSLGAQGNEQFF

V: TRBV7-3
size: few
length: 12
J: TRBJ2-1
D: .
DNA: TGTGCCACCAGGGGGGAGCTTGCTGAGCAGTTCTTC
CDR3: CATRGELAEQFF

V: TRBV18
size: few
length: 14
J: TRBJ2-5
D: TRBD1
DNA: TGTGCCAGCTCACCGACGCAGGGGGTACAGACCCAGTACTTC
CDR3: CASSPTQGVQTQYF

V: TRBV27
size: .
length: 12
J: TRBJ2-7
D: .
DNA: TGTGCCAGCAGTTTCAACGGGGGCGAGCAGTACTTC
CDR3: CASSFNGGEQYF

V: TRBV9
size: few
length: 15
J: TRBJ1-1
D: .
DNA: TGTGCCAGCAGCGTATCGGGGGGGATGAACACTGAAGCTTTCTTT
CDR3: CASSVSGGMNTEAFF

V: TRBV6-1
size: .
length: 13
J: TRBJ1-4
D: .
DNA: TGTGCCAGCAGCCAGAGACAGGCCGAAAAACTGTTTTTT
CDR3: CASSQRQAEKLFF